This TCR beta chain originates from a study of vaccination effects on CD4 cells after COVID-19. Study-level points and caveats: Early timepoints after infection were absent, and convalescent patients were few in the study.

Germline V CDR1 and CDR2: GTSNPN, SVGIG (reference sequence). The CDR3 is made up of 14 amino acids. V shed 0 bases, J shed 0 bases, and the junction held 1 base outside the gene matches. TCRdb's copy holds only in-frame clones and misses some; the assay was immunoSEQ multiplex PCR. The table has fewer than 60,000 clones, more than 75% seen once; the top ten hold 4.5% to 7%. Under the ViraFEST assay, PBMC were stimulated with viral peptide pools so that antigen-specific CD4+ T cells expanded. Sequencing was performed afterwards. Isolation of CD4+ T cells took place after 10 days of culture. SARS-CoV-2 infection was confirmed by PCR in the person between March and December 2020. A pool of HIV-1 Nef peptides served as the condition for the negative control culture. Cultures received IL-2 medium that replaced half the medium on days 3 and 7. This clone has a handful of counts. Its antigen is unknown.

V is TRBV30 and J is TRBJ1-1; 7 positions match TRBD1. This receptor was identified in a human donor who had a prior SARS-CoV-2 infection. The sample in question was CD4+ T cells from PBMCs cultured with HIV peptides, obtained before COVID-19 vaccination. This sample's subset: HIV-1 Nef peptide pool negative control/reference culture. Here the CDR3 reads CAWSVGQVNTEAFF. Written as DNA, the CDR3 is TGTGCCTGGAGTGTCGGACAGGTGAACACTGAAGCTTTCTTT.